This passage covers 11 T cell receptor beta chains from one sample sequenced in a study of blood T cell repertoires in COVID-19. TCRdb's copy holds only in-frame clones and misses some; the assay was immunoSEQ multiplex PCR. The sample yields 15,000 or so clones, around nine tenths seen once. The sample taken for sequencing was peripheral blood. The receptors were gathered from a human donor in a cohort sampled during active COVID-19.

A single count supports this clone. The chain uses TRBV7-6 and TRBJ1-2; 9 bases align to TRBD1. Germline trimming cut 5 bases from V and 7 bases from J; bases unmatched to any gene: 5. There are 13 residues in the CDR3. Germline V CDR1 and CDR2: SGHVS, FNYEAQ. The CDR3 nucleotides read TGTGCCAGCAGCCTTATGGACAGGGGTGGCTACACCTTC. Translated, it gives CASSLMDRGGYTF.

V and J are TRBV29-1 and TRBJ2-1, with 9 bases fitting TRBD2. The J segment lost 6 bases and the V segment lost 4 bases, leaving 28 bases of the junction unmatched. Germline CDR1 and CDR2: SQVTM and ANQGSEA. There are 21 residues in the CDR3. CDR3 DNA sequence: TGCAGCGTTGTCGCCGGCCTACCGGGACTAGCCTCTGTTGGAATACGCAATGAGCAGTTCTTC. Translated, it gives CSVVAGLPGLASVGIRNEQFF.

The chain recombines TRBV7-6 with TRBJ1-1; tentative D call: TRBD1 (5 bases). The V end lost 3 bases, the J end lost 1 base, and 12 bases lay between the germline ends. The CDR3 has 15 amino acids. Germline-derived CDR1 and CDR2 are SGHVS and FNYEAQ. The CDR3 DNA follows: TGTGCCAGCAGCTTGGCGGGACCAGGGAACACTGAAGCTTTCTTT. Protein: CASSLAGPGNTEAFF.

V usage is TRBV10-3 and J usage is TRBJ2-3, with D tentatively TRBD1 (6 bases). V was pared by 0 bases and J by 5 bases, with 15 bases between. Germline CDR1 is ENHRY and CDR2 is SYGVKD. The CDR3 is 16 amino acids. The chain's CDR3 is CAISESSWTAQDTQYF. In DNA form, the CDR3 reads TGTGCCATCAGTGAGTCTAGCTGGACAGCGCAAGATACGCAGTATTTT.

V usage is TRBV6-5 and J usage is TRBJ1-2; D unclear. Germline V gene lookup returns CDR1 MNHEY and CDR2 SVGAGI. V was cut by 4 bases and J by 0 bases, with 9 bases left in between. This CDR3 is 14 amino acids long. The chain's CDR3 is CASSLVGANYGYTF. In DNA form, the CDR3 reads TGTGCCAGCAGTTTGGTGGGAGCTAACTATGGCTACACCTTC.

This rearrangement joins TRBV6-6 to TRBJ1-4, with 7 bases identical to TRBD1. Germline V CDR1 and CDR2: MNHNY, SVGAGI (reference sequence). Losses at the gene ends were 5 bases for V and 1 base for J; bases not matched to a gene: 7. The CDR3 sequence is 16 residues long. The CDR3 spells CASSQNRGGTNEKLFF. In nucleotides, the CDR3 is TGTGCCAGCAGTCAAAACAGGGGAGGAACTAATGAAAAACTGTTTTTT.

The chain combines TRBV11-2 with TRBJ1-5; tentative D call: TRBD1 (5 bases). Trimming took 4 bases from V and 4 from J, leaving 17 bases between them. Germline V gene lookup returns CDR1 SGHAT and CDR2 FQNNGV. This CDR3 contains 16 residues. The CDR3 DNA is TGTGCCAGCAGCTCTGCGTCACAGGAGCTTAATCAGCCCCAGCATTTT. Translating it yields CASSSASQELNQPQHF.

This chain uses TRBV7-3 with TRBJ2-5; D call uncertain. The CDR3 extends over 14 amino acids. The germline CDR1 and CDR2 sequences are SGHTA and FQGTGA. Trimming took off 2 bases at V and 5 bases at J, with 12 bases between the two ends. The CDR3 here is CASSLGGGGETQYF. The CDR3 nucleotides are TGTGCCAGCAGCTTAGGCGGTGGTGGTGAGACCCAGTACTTC.

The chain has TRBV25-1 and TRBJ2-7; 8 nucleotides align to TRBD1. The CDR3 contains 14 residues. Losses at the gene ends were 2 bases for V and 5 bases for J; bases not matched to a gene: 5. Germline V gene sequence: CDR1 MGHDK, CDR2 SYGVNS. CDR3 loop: CASSEVGQGNEQYF. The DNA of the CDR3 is TGTGCCAGCAGTGAAGTCGGACAGGGTAACGAGCAGTACTTC.

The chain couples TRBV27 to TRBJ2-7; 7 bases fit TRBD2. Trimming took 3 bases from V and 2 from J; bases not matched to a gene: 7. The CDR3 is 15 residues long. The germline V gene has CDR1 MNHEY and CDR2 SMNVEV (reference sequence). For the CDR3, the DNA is TGTGCCAGCAGTTTGGGGGGGAGGGTCACCTACGAGCAGTACTTC. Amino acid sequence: CASSLGGRVTYEQYF.

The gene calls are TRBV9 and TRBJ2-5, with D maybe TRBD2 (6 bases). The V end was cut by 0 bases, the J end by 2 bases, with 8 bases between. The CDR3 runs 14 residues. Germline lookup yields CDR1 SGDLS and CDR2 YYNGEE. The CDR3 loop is CASSVGGEQETQYF. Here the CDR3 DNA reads TGTGCCAGCAGCGTAGGCGGGGAACAAGAGACCCAGTACTTC.